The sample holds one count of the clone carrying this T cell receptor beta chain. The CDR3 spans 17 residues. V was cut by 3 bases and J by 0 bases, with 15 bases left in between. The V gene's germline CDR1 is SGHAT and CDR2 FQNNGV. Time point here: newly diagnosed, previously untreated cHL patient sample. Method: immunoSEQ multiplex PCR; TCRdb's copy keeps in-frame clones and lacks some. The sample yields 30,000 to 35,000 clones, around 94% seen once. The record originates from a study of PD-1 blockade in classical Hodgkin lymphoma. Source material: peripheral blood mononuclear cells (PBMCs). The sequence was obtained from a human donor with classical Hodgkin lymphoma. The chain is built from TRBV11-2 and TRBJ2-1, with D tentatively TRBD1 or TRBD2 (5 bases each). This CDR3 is CASSFLSGLNSYNEQFF. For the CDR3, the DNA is TGTGCCAGCAGCTTCCTCTCGGGGCTTAACTCCTACAATGAGCAGTTCTTC. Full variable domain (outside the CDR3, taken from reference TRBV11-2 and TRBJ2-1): EAGVAQSPRYKIIEKRQSVAFWCNPISGHATLYWYQQILGQGPKLLIQFQNNGVVDDSQLPKDRFSAERLKGVDSTLKIQPAKLEDSAVYLCASSFLSGLNSYNEQFFGPGTRLTVL.